The source of this TCR beta chain is a study of blood T cell repertoires in COVID-19. For the study at large: Specimens from acute and convalescent COVID-19 originated in the United States, Italy and Spain. The cDNA or gDNA used as material had been derived from T cells, B-cell-depleted T cells, or PBMCs.

This CDR3 contains 15 residues. Trimming cost V 0 bases and J 1 base, with 10 bases left between them. Looked up from germline, CDR1 is MNHEY and CDR2 is SVGAGI. Original processing notes: Researchers report that nucleated cell counts were estimated from reference gene primer amplification. TCRdb's copy holds only in-frame clones and misses some; the assay was immunoSEQ multiplex PCR. The V and J calls and clone size were taken over from that table, and D and trimming were inferred from the DNA. In the table there are 210,000 or so clones, around 80% of which are singletons. This clonotype originated in a middle-aged woman with acute or convalescent COVID-19. The specimen sequenced was peripheral blood. The V gene is TRBV6-5, the J gene TRBJ2-7; D remains ambiguous. The DNA for the CDR3 is TGTGCCAGCAGTTACTCCGGCAGGCGTTCCTACGAGCAGTACTTC. Translated: CASSYSGRRSYEQYF.